The 16 T cell receptor beta chains listed next were all sequenced from one sample in a study of CD8 T cells in Susac syndrome. Random-hexamer reverse transcription was applied to roughly 0.45 to 1 ug RNA. A single record per CDR3 protein comes from TCRdb applying MiXCR to the immunoSEQ multiplex PCR reads. The table includes roughly 67,000 distinct CDR3 sequences, over 85% detected once. The sequenced sample consisted of CD8+ T cells from PBMCs. The source of these receptors is a human donor with multiple sclerosis.

The V and J genes are TRBV12-3 or TRBV12-4 and TRBJ2-3, with D possibly being TRBD2 (6 bases). The CDR3 has 13 amino acids. Trimming shortened V by 5 bases and J by 6 bases, and 12 bases separated the two germline ends. The CDR3 DNA sequence: TGTGCCAGCAGTACCAGGGCGGGGGATACGCAGTATTTT. Amino acids: CASSTRAGDTQYF.

The rearrangement uses TRBV2 and TRBJ2-7; a weak D match, TRBD1 (7 bases). CDR1 SNHLY and CDR2 FYNNEI come from the germline V gene. The CDR3 loop spans 17 amino acids. V lost 7 bases, J lost 1 base, and 23 bases lay in between. CDR3 nucleotides: TGTGCCAGCAACCCCCCAGGGGGGTTTAGGTTGTCCTACGAGCAGTACTTC. Translation: CASNPPGGFRLSYEQYF.

The chain carries TRBV5-4 and TRBJ2-7; 16 nucleotides match TRBD2. V dropped 3 bases and J dropped 1; count of bases not matched to a gene: 1. There are 16 residues in the CDR3. The germline V gene encodes CDR1 SGHNT and CDR2 YYREEE (reference sequence). The CDR3 loop reads CASSSGLAGGSYEQYF. The CDR3 region has the DNA TGTGCCAGCAGCTCGGGACTAGCGGGAGGGTCCTACGAGCAGTACTTC.

The chain joins TRBV9 to TRBJ1-1, with TRBD1 matching 7 bases. CDR3 size: 13 residues. Germline loops: CDR1 SGDLS, CDR2 YYNGEE. The trim removed 3 bases at V and 4 bases at J, leaving 3 bases unmatched. CDR3 amino acids: CASSAGGATEAFF. As DNA, the CDR3 is TGTGCCAGCAGCGCAGGGGGAGCCACTGAAGCTTTCTTT.

This CDR3 is CASSVSRRSSYNEQFF. In DNA, the CDR3 is TGTGCCAGCAGCGTATCCCGTCGTAGCTCCTACAATGAGCAGTTCTTC. The chain is built from TRBV9 and TRBJ2-1, with D unresolved. Trimming cost V 1 base and J 0 bases, with 11 bases left between them. The CDR3 totals 16 residues. Germline-derived CDR1 and CDR2 are SGDLS and YYNGEE.

The CDR3 is CAWSAGFTDTQYF. The DNA for the CDR3 is TGTGCCTGGAGTGCGGGGTTCACAGATACGCAGTATTTT. The V gene is TRBV30, the J gene TRBJ2-3; perhaps TRBD2 as D (5 bases). The CDR3 sequence is 13 residues long. Looked up from germline, CDR1 is GTSNPN and CDR2 is SVGIG (reference sequence). With 1 base removed from V and 2 bases from J, the gap between germline ends came to 7 bases.

This chain joins TRBV5-6 and TRBJ1-6; D ambiguous. There are 17 residues in the CDR3. The germline V gene has CDR1 SGHDT and CDR2 YYEEEE. V was clipped by 4 bases and J by 6 bases, with 20 bases between them. DNA for the CDR3: TGTGCCAGCAGCCCTGGGGTCCGACGAGAAAGTAATTCACCCCTCCACTTT. Amino acid sequence: CASSPGVRRESNSPLHF. Using reference TRBV5-6 and TRBJ1-6 for the parts outside the CDR3, the full variable domain is DAGVTQSPTHLIKTRGQQVTLRCSPKSGHDTVSWYQQALGQGPQFIFQYYEEEERQRGNFPDRFSGHQFPNYSSELNVNALLLGDSALYLCASSPGVRRESNSPLHFGNGTRLTVT.

The DNA for the CDR3 is TGCGCCAGCAGCCAGAACCTTGGGACTGTGAGGACAGATACGCAGTATTTT. Translated, it gives CASSQNLGTVRTDTQYF. This rearrangement joins TRBV4-3 to TRBJ2-3; a weak D match, TRBD2 (6 bases). Germline loops: CDR1 LGHNA, CDR2 YSLEER. V dropped 3 bases and J dropped 3 bases, with 19 bases sitting between them. The CDR3 is 17 residues long.

V gene TRBV20-1 combines with J gene TRBJ2-1, with 12 bases fitting TRBD2. The CDR3 totals 14 residues. The germline V gene has CDR1 DFQATT and CDR2 SNEGSKA (reference sequence). V shed 5 bases and J 2 bases; nucleotides not matched to a gene: 1. CDR3 in amino acids: CSAWTSGTYNEQFF. In DNA, the CDR3 is TGCAGTGCTTGGACTAGCGGGACCTACAATGAGCAGTTCTTC.

The genes are TRBV12-3 or TRBV12-4 and TRBJ2-7; D might be TRBD1 (5 bases). The CDR3 is 14 amino acids. V lost 1 base and J 1 base, leaving 8 bases between the germline ends. CDR3 bases: TGTGCCAGCAGTTTAGGACAGCGTTCCTACGAGCAGTACTTC. Its protein is CASSLGQRSYEQYF.

The chain is built from TRBV4-1 and TRBJ2-2; a weak D match, TRBD1 (6 bases). Germline CDR1 MGHRA, CDR2 YSYEKL. V was shortened by 4 bases and J by 1 base, with 16 bases between the two germline ends. This CDR3 region has 17 residues. DNA for the CDR3: TGCGCCAGCAGCCTTGAAGGGGGATTACTGAACACCGGGGAGCTGTTTTTT. Its translation is CASSLEGGLLNTGELFF.

The chain is built from TRBV13 and TRBJ1-1; no firm D call. The CDR3 is made up of 13 amino acids. Trimming removed 5 bases from V and 7 bases from J, with 14 bases in between. Germline V gene data show CDR1 as PRHDT and CDR2 as FYEKMQ (reference sequence). Here the CDR3 reads CASSPRPGFEAFF. CDR3 coding DNA: TGTGCCAGCAGCCCCAGACCCGGATTTGAAGCTTTCTTT.

This chain joins TRBV29-1 and TRBJ2-2; no firm D call. Trimming removed 2 bases from V and 6 bases from J, with 7 bases in between. The germline CDR1 and CDR2 sequences are SQVTM and ANQGSEA. This CDR3 has 12 amino acids. The CDR3 DNA reads TGCAGCGTTGAATCCCCGCCCGGGGAGCTGTTTTTT. This sequence encodes CSVESPPGELFF.

A few counts support this clonotype. This chain connects TRBV12-3 or TRBV12-4 to TRBJ2-5; D may match TRBD1 or TRBD2 (5 bases each). V lost 4 bases and J 5 bases, leaving 5 bases between the germline ends. This CDR3 is built from 11 residues. The chain's CDR3 is CASSWGETQYF. CDR3 nucleotides: TGTGCCAGCAGTTGGGGGGAGACCCAGTACTTC.

As for this clonotype: This CDR3 fails to terminate in the conserved phenylalanine or tryptophan, so it likely reflects a read error. This chain links TRBV11-3 with TRBJ1-1; D unclear. Trimming removed 4 bases at V and 8 bases at J, with 14 bases between. Germline V CDR1 and CDR2: SGHNT, YENEEA. This CDR3 region has 13 residues. In DNA, the CDR3 is TGTGCCAGCAGCTCCCAAGTGGGATCAGAAGCTTTCTCT. Amino acids: CASSSQVGSEAFS.

The V gene is TRBV9, the J gene TRBJ2-7; no definite D call. Trimming removed 3 bases from V and 3 bases from J, with 16 bases in between. Per the germline V gene, CDR1 is SGDLS and CDR2 is YYNGEE. There are 15 residues in the CDR3. The CDR3 bases are TGTGCCAGCAGCGATAATCAAGGAGTTAACTACGAGCAGTACTTC. Its translation is CASSDNQGVNYEQYF. Looking up the rest from reference TRBV9 and TRBJ2-7 gives the full variable domain: DSGVTQTPKHLITATGQRVTLRCSPRSGDLSVYWYQQSLDQGLQFLIQYYNGEERAKGNILERFSAQQFPDLHSELNLSSLELGDSALYFCASSDNQGVNYEQYFGPGTRLTVT.